This T cell receptor (beta chain) was observed in a study of blood T cells in healthy people across ages. Study-wide results and limits: In older individuals, TCR beta diversity per million T cells was lower, falling roughly linearly with age. Naive T cell percentage and TCR beta diversity correlated strongly.

This clonotype has only a few counts. Its matching antigen is unknown. Samples had at least 6.5 million PBMCs isolated from them. The use of a sample-barcoded 5' primer and a J-beta primer mix characterized a second PCR of roughly 6 to 11 cycles. MiXCR, run by TCRdb on the 5' RACE reads, gives a single entry per CDR3 protein. This table has about 750,000 distinct CDR3 sequences, about 48% appearing once. The receptor was derived from a man older than 75 in good health. The material sequenced was blood.

Here the CDR3 DNA reads TGTGCCAGCAGCCAAGGCGGACATTACAATGAGCAGTTCTTC. Its translation: CASSQGGHYNEQFF. V usage is TRBV14 and J usage is TRBJ2-1; D might be TRBD1 (5 bases). Germline V gene sequence: CDR1 SGHDN, CDR2 FVKESK. V was cut by 1 base and J by 4 bases, with 8 bases left in between. The CDR3 has 14 residues.